This T cell receptor (beta chain) was found in a study of CD8 T cells in ankylosing spondylitis. Study-level results: About 8 highly homologous variants made up a TCR beta motif that seemed to typify ankylosing spondylitis blood. Significant enrichment of disease-linked clones was reportedly seen in matched ankylosing spondylitis synovial fluid. CD8+ disease-linked clones were present at relatively low frequencies in blood.

The TCR beta libraries were generated through quantitative 5'-RACE incorporating molecular barcodes. Using its own MiXCR run on the 5' RACE reads, TCRdb lists one record per CDR3 protein. The table records roughly 30,000 distinct CDR3 sequences, 30% of them present only once. Germline loops: CDR1 LNHDA, CDR2 SQIVND (reference sequence). The CDR3 covers 16 residues. V was trimmed by 1 base and J by 1 base, leaving 13 bases between them. This clonotype occurred a few times. The antigen is not known. This TCR was recovered from a male donor with ankylosing spondylitis. The chain uses TRBV19 and TRBJ2-5; D possibly corresponds to TRBD2 (6 bases). Source material: synovial fluid, either unsorted or a sorted T cell fraction (not recorded which). CDR3 nucleotide sequence: TGTGCCAGTAGTATAGTCGGGAGTAACCGCCAAGAGACCCAGTACTTC. Its protein is CASSIVGSNRQETQYF.